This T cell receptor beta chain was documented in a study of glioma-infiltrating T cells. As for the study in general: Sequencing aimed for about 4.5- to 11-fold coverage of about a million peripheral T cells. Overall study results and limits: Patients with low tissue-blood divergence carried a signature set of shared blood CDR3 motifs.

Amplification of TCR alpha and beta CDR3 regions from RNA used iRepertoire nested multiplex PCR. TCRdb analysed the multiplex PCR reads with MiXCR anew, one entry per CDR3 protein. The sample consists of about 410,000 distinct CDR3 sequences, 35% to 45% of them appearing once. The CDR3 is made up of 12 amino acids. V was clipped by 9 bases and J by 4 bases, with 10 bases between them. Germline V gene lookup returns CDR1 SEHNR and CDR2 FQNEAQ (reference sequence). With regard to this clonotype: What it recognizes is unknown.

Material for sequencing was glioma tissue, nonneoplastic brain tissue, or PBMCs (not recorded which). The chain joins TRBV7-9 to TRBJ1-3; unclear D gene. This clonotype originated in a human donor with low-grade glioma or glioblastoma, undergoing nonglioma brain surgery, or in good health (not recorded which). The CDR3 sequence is CARSPSGNTIYF. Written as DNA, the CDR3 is TGTGCCAGGAGCCCCAGCGGAAACACCATATATTTT.